This TCR beta chain was retrieved from a study of T-cell memory formation after mild COVID-19. TCRdb re-analysed the 5' RACE reads in MiXCR, keeping a single row per CDR3 protein. This sample has fewer than 250,000 distinct CDR3 sequences; roughly 10% occur once, and the top ten carry 2.5% to 3.5%. The table lists this clonotype with a few counts. Its antigen remains unidentified. Per germline, CDR1 LGHNA and CDR2 YNFKEQ. This CDR3 is built from 15 residues. The V gene lost 3 bases and the J gene lost 1 base, with 12 bases spanning the gap. The study's findings and limits: Memory sampled before infection contained some responding clones, suggesting cross-reactive memory joined. CD4+ bias marked clones expanding day 15 to 37, unlike balanced contracting clones.

Sequences were obtained from PBMCs or a T cell subset sorted from them (not recorded which). The sequence was obtained from a man aged 18 to 35 who had mild COVID-19 (a few samples of this study predate the infection). Cell type and time point are not known. The genes are TRBV4-2 and TRBJ1-1, with D uncertain. The CDR3 bases are TGTGCCAGCAGCCAGGAGACGGATTCGAACACTGAAGCTTTCTTT. Its protein is CASSQETDSNTEAFF.